What follows are 27 T cell receptor beta chains derived from one specimen sequenced in a study of T cell changes during pregnancy in multiple sclerosis. Profiled with immunoSEQ multiplex PCR; TCRdb holds only in-frame clones, not every one. The data show approximately 61,000 clones, nearly 90% seen once. The material sequenced was peripheral blood, taken in the first trimester of pregnancy. Source of these receptors: a female donor with multiple sclerosis, enrolled in a pregnancy study.

This chain joins TRBV2 and TRBJ2-1, with 9 bases lining up with TRBD2. Germline values: CDR1 SNHLY, CDR2 FYNNEI. V lost 1 base and J lost 9; bases outside the gene matches: 7. The CDR3 runs to 15 residues. In nucleotides, the CDR3 is TGTGCCAGCAGTGAAGAGGGGGGACTAGCCGGTGAGCAGTTCTTC. Encoded protein: CASSEEGGLAGEQFF.

The chain recombines TRBV28 with TRBJ2-1; D remains unclear. This CDR3 is 14 amino acids long. V dropped 8 bases and J dropped 0 bases, with 11 bases sitting between them. Germline V CDR1 and CDR2: MDHEN, SYDVKM. The CDR3 region has the DNA TGTGCCAGCGGTCAAGCGCCCTCCTACAATGAGCAGTTCTTC. Protein product: CASGQAPSYNEQFF.

This chain joins TRBV6-1 and TRBJ2-2; 7 bases map to TRBD1. This CDR3 is built from 14 residues. Unmatched junction bases numbered 9, after V lost 8 bases and J lost 6 bases. The V gene's germline CDR1 is MNHNS and CDR2 SASEGT. CDR3 loop: CASDGQDFSGELFF. The CDR3, as DNA: TGTGCCAGCGATGGACAGGATTTTTCCGGGGAGCTGTTTTTT.

The genes are TRBV2 and TRBJ2-2, with 7 bases that match TRBD2. The germline V gene has CDR1 SNHLY and CDR2 FYNNEI. V was pared by 5 bases and J by 8 bases, with 2 bases of the junction left unmatched. CDR3 size: 12 residues. CDR3: CASSWGGGELFF. The CDR3 DNA is TGTGCCAGCAGTTGGGGAGGGGGGGAGCTGTTTTTT.

The chain has TRBV28 and TRBJ2-3; maybe TRBD2 (6 bases). The CDR3 covers 17 residues. Deletions cut 3 bases from V and 0 bases from J, with 16 bases between. Germline lookup yields CDR1 MDHEN and CDR2 SYDVKM. The CDR3, as DNA: TGTGCCAGCAGTTTCTTCCGGGAGTACCTCAGCACAGATACGCAGTATTTT. Protein sequence: CASSFFREYLSTDTQYF.

CDR3 in amino acids: CASSLTPQGLRNEQFF. The CDR3 DNA reads as TGTGCCAGCAGCTTAACGCCACAGGGCCTCCGAAATGAGCAGTTCTTC. The rearrangement links TRBV7-3 to TRBJ2-1; the D gene is possibly TRBD1 (6 bases). Trimming took off 0 bases at V and 7 bases at J, with 16 bases between the two ends. Germline V gene sequence: CDR1 SGHTA, CDR2 FQGTGA. CDR3 size: 16 residues.

This clone is a singleton in its sample. This chain joins TRBV4-1 and TRBJ1-1; D gene unclear. The CDR3 length is 14 residues. V gave up 0 bases and J gave up 5 bases, with 10 bases separating them. CDR1 is MGHRA and CDR2 is YSYEKL in the germline V gene. The CDR3 DNA follows: TGCGCCAGCAGCCAAGATCATGGTGCGACTGAAGCTTTCTTT. Encoded protein: CASSQDHGATEAFF.

This sequence joins TRBV7-9 and TRBJ2-3; D uncertain. Germline V gene sequence: CDR1 SEHNR, CDR2 FQNEAQ (reference sequence). V lost 6 bases, J lost 5 bases, and 9 bases lay in between. The CDR3 length is 12 residues. The CDR3 protein is CASSFGEDTQYF. The CDR3 DNA sequence: TGTGCCAGCAGTTTCGGAGAAGATACGCAGTATTTT.

The chain combines TRBV5-5 with TRBJ2-7, with TRBD2 matching over 7 bases. The ends lost 2 bases at V and 1 base at J; junction bases unmatched: 9. The CDR3 is 16 residues long. Germline CDR1 reads SGHKS; CDR2 reads YYEKEE (reference sequence). CDR3 in DNA: TGTGCCAGCAGCTTCACCGGGACTACCCCGTCCTACGAGCAGTACTTC. This encodes CASSFTGTTPSYEQYF.

The gene calls are TRBV6-5 and TRBJ1-1; no firm D call. V was shortened by 6 bases and J by 6 bases, with 14 bases between the two germline ends. There are 13 residues in the CDR3. Germline assignment: CDR1 MNHEY and CDR2 SVGAGI. The CDR3 loop reads CASRRVMGAEAFF. DNA for the CDR3: TGTGCCAGCAGGCGCGTCATGGGCGCTGAAGCTTTCTTT.

The V and J genes are TRBV6-6 and TRBJ2-5, with 9 bases matching TRBD2. Germline-derived CDR1 and CDR2 are MNHNY and SVGAGI (reference sequence). J was trimmed by 2 bases and V by 7 bases; bases with no gene match: 11. This CDR3 is 16 amino acids long. The CDR3 DNA follows: TGTGCCAGCACGGACCCCCTGACTAGCGGACAAGAGACCCAGTACTTC. Encoded protein: CASTDPLTSGQETQYF.

The rearrangement joins TRBV2 to TRBJ1-1; no definite D call. Trimming cost V 7 bases and J 4 bases, with 13 bases left between them. CDR1 is SNHLY, CDR2 FYNNEI, per germline. The CDR3 loop spans 13 amino acids. CDR3 bases: TGTGCCAGCATCGCGGAAGCCCCCACTGAAGCTTTCTTT. Amino acids: CASIAEAPTEAFF.

The chain recombines TRBV5-1 with TRBJ1-2, with 8 bases identical to TRBD1. Unmatched junction bases numbered 7, after V lost 4 bases and J lost 5 bases. Germline lookup yields CDR1 SGHRS and CDR2 YFSETQ. CDR3 length equals 14 residues. This chain's CDR3 is CASSPGQAWYGYTF. The CDR3 DNA is TGCGCCAGCAGCCCGGGACAGGCCTGGTATGGCTACACCTTC.

This clone showed up just once. Other DNA sequences of this sample code for an identical CDR3. The chain has TRBV30 and TRBJ2-7, with a weak D call TRBD1 (6 bases). Per germline, CDR1 GTSNPN and CDR2 SVGIG (reference sequence). V lost 1 base, J lost 2 bases, and 6 bases lay in between. The CDR3 length is 12 residues. CDR3: CAWSGTAYEQYF. DNA of the CDR3: TGTGCCTGGAGTGGGACAGCCTACGAGCAGTACTTC.

The V call is TRBV25-1, the J call TRBJ2-7; 11 nucleotides agree with TRBD1. CDR3 length equals 15 residues. Germline V gene sequence: CDR1 MGHDK, CDR2 SYGVNS. Unmatched junction bases numbered 4, after V lost 3 bases and J lost 3 bases. CDR3 residues: CASSDRDRGVYEQYF. CDR3 sequence (DNA): TGTGCCAGCAGTGACCGGGACAGGGGGGTCTACGAGCAGTACTTC.

This sequence joins TRBV7-2 and TRBJ2-3, with 7 nucleotides matching TRBD2. There are 16 residues in the CDR3. V lost 0 bases, J lost 2 bases, and 5 bases stayed unmatched. Germline V lookup: CDR1 SGHTA, CDR2 FQGNSA. CDR3 amino acids: CASSLAPAGSTDTQYF. The DNA for the CDR3 is TGTGCCAGCAGCTTAGCCCCAGCGGGGTCCACAGATACGCAGTATTTT.

The rearrangement uses TRBV5-5 and TRBJ2-7, with a possible D match to TRBD1 (6 bases). Trimming stripped 3 bases from V and 3 bases from J, with 19 bases between. Germline CDR1 SGHKS, CDR2 YYEKEE (reference sequence). This CDR3 has 16 amino acids. The CDR3 sequence is CASSSHTGSGGYEQYF. DNA for the CDR3: TGTGCCAGCAGCTCGCACACAGGGTCTGGCGGCTACGAGCAGTACTTC.

This clone was picked up one time. The chain joins TRBV7-9 to TRBJ2-7; 7 positions agree with TRBD1. CDR1 SEHNR and CDR2 FQNEAQ come from the germline V gene (reference sequence). Unmatched junction bases numbered 10, after V lost 5 bases and J lost 3 bases. This CDR3 has 15 residues. The CDR3 DNA reads TGTGCCAGCAGCCCAAGACAGGGTCGGGGCTACGAGCAGTACTTC. Translating it yields CASSPRQGRGYEQYF. Based on the CDR3 plus reference TRBV7-9 and TRBJ2-7, the full variable domain is DTGVSQNPRHKITKRGQNVTFRCDPISEHNRLYWYRQTLGQGPEFLTYFQNEAQLEKSRLLSDRFSAERPKGSFSTLEIQRTEQGDSAMYLCASSPRQGRGYEQYFGPGTRLTVT.

This clone has more than one count but fewer than ten. The genes are TRBV7-9 and TRBJ1-1; D is ambiguous. The V end lost 5 bases, the J end lost 6 bases, and 7 bases lay between the germline ends. The CDR3 runs to 11 residues. Germline assignment: CDR1 SEHNR and CDR2 FQNEAQ (reference sequence). The CDR3 coding sequence is TGTGCCAGCAGCCCGTTAGCTGAAGCTTTCTTT. Amino acid sequence: CASSPLAEAFF.

The V call is TRBV2, the J call TRBJ1-5; D uncertain. Germline-derived CDR1 and CDR2 are SNHLY and FYNNEI. This CDR3 comprises 17 residues. Deletions cut 4 bases from V and 0 bases from J, with 16 bases between. This chain's CDR3 is CASSVTWLAASNQPQHF. The CDR3 DNA reads as TGTGCCAGCAGTGTCACTTGGCTAGCTGCTAGCAATCAGCCCCAGCATTTT.

The genes are TRBV6-1 and TRBJ2-3; 9 bases match TRBD1. Per germline, CDR1 MNHNS and CDR2 SASEGT. This CDR3 has 15 amino acids. V shed 3 bases and J 4 bases; nucleotides not matched to a gene: 5. The CDR3 DNA sequence: TGTGCCAGCAGTGAGCGACAGGGGGTTGCAGATACGCAGTATTTT. This gives the protein CASSERQGVADTQYF.

The J gene is TRBJ1-5, the V gene TRBV27; D remains unclear. The CDR3 runs 16 residues. The V end was cut by 2 bases, the J end by 6 bases, with 17 bases between. Germline V gene lookup returns CDR1 MNHEY and CDR2 SMNVEV (reference sequence). CDR3 sequence: CASSLAAGSEIQPQHF. The CDR3 DNA reads as TGTGCCAGCAGTTTAGCTGCGGGAAGCGAAATTCAGCCCCAGCATTTT.

The chain carries TRBV25-1 and TRBJ2-1; 11 bases match TRBD2. Germline V gene lookup returns CDR1 MGHDK and CDR2 SYGVNS. The CDR3 contains 13 residues. V was clipped by 7 bases and J by 8 bases; unmatched bases: 4. The CDR3 DNA reads TGTGCCAGCATACTAGCGGGAGCGGATGAGCAGTTCTTC. Translated: CASILAGADEQFF. Using reference TRBV25-1 and TRBJ2-1 for the parts outside the CDR3, the full variable domain is EADIYQTPRYLVIGTGKKITLECSQTMGHDKMYWYQQDPGMELHLIHYSYGVNSTEKGDLSSESTVSRIRTEHFPLTLESARPSHTSQYLCASILAGADEQFFGPGTRLTVL.

The rearrangement joins TRBV10-3 to TRBJ1-5, with D maybe TRBD1 (6 bases). Trimming cost V 0 bases and J 1 base, with 10 bases left between them. The CDR3 has 16 residues. The germline CDR1 and CDR2 sequences are ENHRY and SYGVKD. CDR3 in DNA: TGTGCCATCAGTGAGTCGCAGGGGCTAAGCAATCAGCCCCAGCATTTT. Its translation is CAISESQGLSNQPQHF.

The chain is built from TRBV5-1 and TRBJ1-6, with 9 bases aligning to TRBD1. With 4 bases clipped from V and 8 bases from J, the junction kept 16 bases outside the gene matches. This CDR3 comprises 18 residues. Germline assignment: CDR1 SGHRS and CDR2 YFSETQ. The DNA of the CDR3 is TGCGCCAGCAGCCGTTGGCCGGGACAGGGCTTTGACGATTCACCCCTCCACTTT. Its protein is CASSRWPGQGFDDSPLHF.

The rearrangement uses TRBV19 and TRBJ1-5; possibly TRBD1 for D (6 bases). CDR1 is LNHDA and CDR2 is SQIVND in the germline V gene (reference sequence). This CDR3 contains 15 residues. Trimming removed 5 bases at V and 0 bases at J, with 11 bases between. CDR3 nucleotides: TGTGCCAGTAGTGGGGCCAGGGGTAGCAATCAGCCCCAGCATTTT. It is translated as CASSGARGSNQPQHF.

The chain employs TRBV2 and TRBJ2-3; 11 positions match TRBD1. Germline CDR1 SNHLY, CDR2 FYNNEI. The CDR3 has 18 amino acids. The V gene end was trimmed by 6 bases and the J gene end by 1 base; junction bases not matched to a gene: 12. CDR3 amino acids: CASSRDRGSVWRTDTQYF. Here the CDR3 DNA reads TGTGCCAGCAGCCGGGACAGGGGGTCCGTGTGGCGCACAGATACGCAGTATTTT.